One T cell receptor (beta chain) is described in this entry. The data originate from a study of blood T cell repertoires in COVID-19. For the study at large: Researchers got acute and convalescent COVID-19 samples from the United States, Italy and Spain. From T cells, B-cell-depleted T cells, or PBMCs came the material, which was cDNA or gDNA.

Seattle participants joined during active infection and were tracked over time. The authors' processing: Researchers report that nucleated cell counts were estimated from reference gene primer amplification. Here immunoSEQ multiplex PCR was the method, and the copy in TCRdb shows in-frame clones only, minus some. V and J calls and clone size are given by that table; D and trimming were obtained from the DNA. The data contain 200,000 to 300,000 clones, nearly 95% of them singletons. The source of this sequence is a man aged 25-40 years with COVID-19, enrolled during active disease. Sequenced material: peripheral blood.

CDR3 in amino acids: CASSFRGSTDTQYF. The DNA for the CDR3 is TGCGCCAGCAGCTTTAGGGGTAGCACAGATACGCAGTATTTT. The genes are TRBV5-1 and TRBJ2-3; TRBD1 might be the D (5 bases). Trimming left V 2 bases short and J 0 bases short, with 7 bases between. CDR1 and CDR2 (germline): SGHRS, YFSETQ. The CDR3 is 14 amino acids.